This section outlines one T cell receptor (beta chain) sequence together with its context. The length of the CDR3 is 14 residues. V lost 4 bases and J lost 4, with 15 bases in between. Germline CDR1 is SGHDT and CDR2 is YYEEEE. TCRdb's table, derived via immunoSEQ multiplex PCR, lists solely in-frame clones and lacks some. The sample holds 250,000 to 400,000 clones, more than 75% seen once. The sample is drawn from a study of blood T cell repertoires in COVID-19. The chain links TRBV5-6 to TRBJ2-7; weak D call: TRBD2 (6 bases). This clonotype originated in a man aged 55 to 69 who had recovered from COVID-19. What was sequenced was PBMCs or T cells enriched from blood (not recorded which). In nucleotides, the CDR3 is TGTGCCAGCAGCGCGGGACTCTTCGTTTACGAGCAGTACTTC. It specifies CASSAGLFVYEQYF.